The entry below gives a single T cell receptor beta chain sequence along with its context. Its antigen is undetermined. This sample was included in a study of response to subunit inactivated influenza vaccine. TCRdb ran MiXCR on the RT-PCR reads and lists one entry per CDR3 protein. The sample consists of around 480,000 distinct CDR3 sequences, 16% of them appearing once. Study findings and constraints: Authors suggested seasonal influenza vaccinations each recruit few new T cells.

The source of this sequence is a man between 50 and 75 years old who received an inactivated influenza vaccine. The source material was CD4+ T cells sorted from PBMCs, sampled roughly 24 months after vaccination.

CDR3 DNA: TGTGCCAGCAGCCAATCCCAGCTGAGCTCCTACGAGCAGTACTTC. Amino acids: CASSQSQLSSYEQYF. V gene TRBV3-1 combines with J gene TRBJ2-7; D is undetermined. The CDR3 is 15 residues long. Looked up from germline, CDR1 is LGHDT and CDR2 is YNNKEL (reference sequence). V shed 2 bases and J shed 0 bases, with 11 bases lying between them.